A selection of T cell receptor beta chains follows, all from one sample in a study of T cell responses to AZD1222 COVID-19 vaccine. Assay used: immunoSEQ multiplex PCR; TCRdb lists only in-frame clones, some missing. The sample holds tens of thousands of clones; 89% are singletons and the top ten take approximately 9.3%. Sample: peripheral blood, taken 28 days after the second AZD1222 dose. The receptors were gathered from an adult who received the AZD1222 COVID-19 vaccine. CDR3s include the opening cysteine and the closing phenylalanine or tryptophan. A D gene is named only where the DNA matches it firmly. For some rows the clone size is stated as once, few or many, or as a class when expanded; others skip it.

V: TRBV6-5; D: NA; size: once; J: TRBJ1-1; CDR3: CASSREGGAKAFF; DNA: TGTGCCAGCAGCCGCGAAGGAGGGGCTAAAGCTTTCTTT
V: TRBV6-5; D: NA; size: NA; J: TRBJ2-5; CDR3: CASKIGSSKLSQYF; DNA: TGTGCCAGCAAGATCGGGTCCTCCAAGTTGTCCCAGTACTTC
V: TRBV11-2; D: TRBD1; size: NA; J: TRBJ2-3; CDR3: CASSATGTGGIDTQYF; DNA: TGTGCCAGCAGCGCCACCGGGACAGGGGGCATAGATACGCAGTATTTT
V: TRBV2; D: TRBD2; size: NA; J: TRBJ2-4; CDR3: CASSEVARGTKNIQYF; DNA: TGTGCCAGCAGTGAAGTCGCGCGGGGGACCAAAAACATTCAGTACTTC
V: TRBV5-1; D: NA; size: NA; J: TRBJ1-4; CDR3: CASRTGLNEKLFF; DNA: TGCGCCAGCAGGACGGGCCTTAATGAAAAACTGTTTTTT
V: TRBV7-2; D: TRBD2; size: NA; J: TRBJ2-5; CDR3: CASSLGGGRKTQYF; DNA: TGTGCCAGCAGCTTAGGGGGGGGAAGGAAGACCCAGTACTTC
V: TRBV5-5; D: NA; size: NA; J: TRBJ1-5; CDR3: CASSLWGDQPQHF; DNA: TGTGCCAGCAGCTTGTGGGGGGATCAGCCCCAGCATTTT
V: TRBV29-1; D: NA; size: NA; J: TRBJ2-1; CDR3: CSVKKVSVSYNEQFF; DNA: TGCAGCGTGAAGAAGGTCTCCGTTTCCTACAATGAGCAGTTCTTC
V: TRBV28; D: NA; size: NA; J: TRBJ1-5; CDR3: CASSWSNQPQHF; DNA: TGTGCCAGCAGTTGGTCCAATCAGCCCCAGCATTTT
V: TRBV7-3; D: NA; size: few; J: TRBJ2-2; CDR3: CASSLNQGAGELFF; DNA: TGTGCCAGCAGCTTAAACCAGGGCGCCGGGGAGCTGTTTTTT
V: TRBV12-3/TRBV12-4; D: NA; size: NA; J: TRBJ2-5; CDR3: CASSLLAQETQYF; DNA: TGTGCCAGCAGTTTACTAGCGCAAGAGACCCAGTACTTC
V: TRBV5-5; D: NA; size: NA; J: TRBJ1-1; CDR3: CASSLAPGQYLEAFF; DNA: TGTGCCAGCAGCTTGGCGCCGGGTCAGTATCTCGAAGCTTTCTTT
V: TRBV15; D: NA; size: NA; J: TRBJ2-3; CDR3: CATSRDPYRGGRISQYF; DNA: TGTGCCACCAGCAGAGATCCCTATAGGGGGGGCCGGATATCGCAGTATTTT
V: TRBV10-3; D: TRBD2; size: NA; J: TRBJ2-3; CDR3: CASEAASGRAGADTQYF; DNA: TGTGCCTCGGAAGCGGCTAGCGGGAGGGCCGGGGCAGATACGCAGTATTTT
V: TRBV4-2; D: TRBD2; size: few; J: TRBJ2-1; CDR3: CASSHLAGGPYNEQFF; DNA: TGTGCCAGCAGCCACTTAGCGGGGGGACCCTACAATGAGCAGTTCTTC
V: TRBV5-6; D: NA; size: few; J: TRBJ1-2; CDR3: CASRSFGNPNYGYTF; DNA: TGTGCCAGCAGAAGCTTTGGAAACCCTAACTATGGCTACACCTTC
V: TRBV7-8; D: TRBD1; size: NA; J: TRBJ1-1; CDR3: CASSLGGGGAFWTEAFF; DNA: TGTGCCAGCAGCTTGGGGGGAGGGGGCGCCTTTTGGACTGAAGCTTTCTTT
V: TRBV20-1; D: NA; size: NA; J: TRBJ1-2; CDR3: CSASGDADDYGYTF; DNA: TGCAGTGCTAGTGGGGACGCGGACGACTATGGCTACACCTTC
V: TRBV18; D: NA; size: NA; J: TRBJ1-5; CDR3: CASSPGRMQPQHF; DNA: TGTGCCAGCTCACCAGGGCGGATGCAGCCCCAGCATTTT
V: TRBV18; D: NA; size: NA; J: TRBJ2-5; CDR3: CASSPMLAGETQYF; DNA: TGTGCCAGCTCACCGATGCTGGCGGGGGAGACCCAGTACTTC